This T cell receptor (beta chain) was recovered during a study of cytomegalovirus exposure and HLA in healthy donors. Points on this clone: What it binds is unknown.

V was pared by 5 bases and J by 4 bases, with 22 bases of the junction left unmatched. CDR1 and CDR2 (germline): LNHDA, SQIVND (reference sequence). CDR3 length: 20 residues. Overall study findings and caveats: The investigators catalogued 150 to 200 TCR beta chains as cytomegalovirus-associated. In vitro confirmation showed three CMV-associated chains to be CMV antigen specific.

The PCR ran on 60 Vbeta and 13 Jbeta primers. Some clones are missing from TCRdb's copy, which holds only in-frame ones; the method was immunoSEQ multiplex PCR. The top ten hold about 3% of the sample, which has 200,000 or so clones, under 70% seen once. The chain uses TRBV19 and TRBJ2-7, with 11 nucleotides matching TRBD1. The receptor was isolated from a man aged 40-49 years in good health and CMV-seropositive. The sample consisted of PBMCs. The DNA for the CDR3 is TGTGCCAGTAGTCCGAGAGGGAGGGTAGATCGGACAGGGGGCTTGTACGAGCAGTACTTC. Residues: CASSPRGRVDRTGGLYEQYF.